The 2 T cell receptor beta chains below come from one sample, sequenced in a study of early T cells in non-severe SARS-CoV-2 infection (dated by TCRdb to the early 2020s). Receptors were amplified or captured by 5' RACE. The reads were generated on a NextSeq 500. TCRdb reprocessed the public reads (quality trimming at Q25 with fastp, clone calling with MiXCR) and kept in-frame beta chains. Every CDR3 protein is listed once, alongside the most common genes and DNA of its rows. This sample gives just over 95,000 distinct CDR3 sequences in total; 8% to 13% of them show up just once. About 4.5% of the sample comes from the top ten. Sequences were derived from whole blood, sampled at baseline. The receptors come from an adult who was a healthcare worker with PCR-confirmed SARS-CoV-2 infection or an uninfected control (not recorded which).

The genes are TRBV29-1 and TRBJ2-1; the D call may be TRBD1 or TRBD2 (6 bases each). Germline loops: CDR1 SQVTM, CDR2 ANQGSEA. This CDR3 contains 12 residues. V dropped 4 bases and J dropped 9 bases, with 13 bases sitting between them. CDR3 sequence reads: CSVVTGGSEQFF. The CDR3 DNA is TGCAGCGTTGTAACCGGGGGCAGTGAGCAGTTCTTC.

The chain employs TRBV6-6 and TRBJ1-5, with D uncertain. The germline V gene encodes CDR1 MNHNY and CDR2 SVGAGI (reference sequence). The CDR3 extends over 15 amino acids. The V and J ends lost 2 bases and 11 bases respectively, with 19 bases between them. In nucleotides, the CDR3 is TGTGCCAGCAGTTACGGTCCGGCAAGAGAAGCAGCCCAGCATTTT. Its protein is CASSYGPAREAAQHF.